The TCR beta chain described here comes from a study of T-cell memory formation after mild COVID-19. Each CDR3 protein is one row after TCRdb ran MiXCR on the 5' RACE reads. This sample has 400,000 or so distinct CDR3 sequences, with 20% found just once. V dropped 3 bases and J dropped 2; count of bases not matched to a gene: 8. From germline, CDR1 is DFQATT and CDR2 SNEGSKA (reference sequence). This CDR3 has 15 residues. This clonotype was counted ten times or more. This sequence originates from an adult woman who had mild COVID-19 (a few samples of this study predate the infection). Cell type and time point are not known. The V gene is TRBV20-1, the J gene TRBJ2-7; 9 bases match TRBD2. Sequencing used PBMCs or a T cell subset sorted from them (not recorded which). The CDR3 nucleotides are TGCAGTGCTAGCGGTAGCGGGAGTAAAGCCTACGAGCAGTACTTC. Amino acids: CSASGSGSKAYEQYF.